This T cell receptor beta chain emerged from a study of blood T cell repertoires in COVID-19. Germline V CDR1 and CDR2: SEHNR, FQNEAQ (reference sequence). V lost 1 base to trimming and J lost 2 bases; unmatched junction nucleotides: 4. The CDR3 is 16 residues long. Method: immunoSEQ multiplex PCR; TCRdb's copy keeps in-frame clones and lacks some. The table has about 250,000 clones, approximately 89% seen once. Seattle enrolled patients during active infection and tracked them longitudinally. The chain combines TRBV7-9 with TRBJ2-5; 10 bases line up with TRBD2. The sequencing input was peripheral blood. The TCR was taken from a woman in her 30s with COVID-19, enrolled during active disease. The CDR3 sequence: CASSLVLAGAQETQYF. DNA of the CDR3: TGTGCCAGCAGCTTAGTGCTAGCGGGAGCTCAAGAGACCCAGTACTTC.